This T cell receptor (beta chain) was profiled in a study of T cell responses to AZD1222 COVID-19 vaccine. On this clone: Its cognate antigen is unknown.

Study-wide findings and caveats: Clonal diversity may have been underestimated in mostly white British donors. Within unmutated variant regions lay the reported targets of nearly half of spike-specific TCRs. The study found Spike-specific TCR breadth and depth rose after two AZD1222 doses.

Repertoires were generated with immunoSEQ multiplex PCR, while TCRdb's copy carries only in-frame clones and drops some. The repertoire holds 90,000 to 95,000 clones, with 88% as singletons. The sequence came from an adult who received the AZD1222 COVID-19 vaccine. Material: peripheral blood, obtained 28 days after the second AZD1222 dose.

The CDR3 DNA reads TGTGCCAGCAGCTTGTCTCGGGGCTTCACTGAAGCTTTCTTT. It codes for CASSLSRGFTEAFF. V and J are TRBV5-4 and TRBJ1-1; possible D gene TRBD1, 5 bases. The CDR3 runs 14 residues. The V end was cut by 1 base, the J end by 4 bases, with 11 bases between. From germline, CDR1 is SGHNT and CDR2 YYREEE (reference sequence).